Here is one TCR beta chain with its context. Its antigen remains unknown. V was pared by 0 bases and J by 6 bases, with 9 bases between. In germline, CDR1 is LNHNV, CDR2 YYDKDF (reference sequence). CDR3 length equals 14 residues. The sample belongs to a study of early T cells in non-severe SARS-CoV-2 infection. Turning to the study itself: Whole-blood bulk RNA, unsorted, was sequenced, and chains were unpaired. Study-wide results and caveats: Anti-spike CD8 responses were favored in VDJdb matching, and private and CD4 specificities were missed.

Separate cDNA molecules each had unique molecular identifiers attached to them. TCRdb re-analysed the 5' RACE reads in MiXCR, keeping a single row per CDR3 protein. This table has about 39,000 distinct CDR3 sequences, 7% to 8% appearing once. The receptor's source is an adult who was a healthcare worker with PCR-confirmed SARS-CoV-2 infection or an uninfected control (not recorded which). The specimen sequenced was whole blood. The V gene is TRBV15, the J gene TRBJ2-1; D is ambiguous. In DNA form, the CDR3 reads TGTGCCACCAGCAGAGACCTCTCCCGCAATGAGCAGTTCTTC. This sequence encodes CATSRDLSRNEQFF.